This T cell receptor (beta chain) was identified during a study of T cells expressing NK-cell markers. Whole-study results and caveats: No clear determination of HCMV specificity was made for expanded NKG2C+ T cell clones.

Regarding this clonotype: The antigen remains unidentified.

Looked up from germline, CDR1 is SGHRS and CDR2 is YFSETQ. The CDR3 sequence is 16 residues long. For each CDR3 protein, TCRdb gives one entry from its re-call of the 5' RACE reads, without DNA. This sample's table reports about 260,000 distinct CDR3 sequences. The source of this sequence is a young man in good health. The specimen sequenced was blood T cells: a sorted CD56 or NKG2C T cell subset, CD4+ or CD8+ T cells, or bulk PBMC T cells (not recorded which). V gene TRBV5-1 combines with J gene TRBJ2-2; TCRdb's D call of TRBD2 is untestable without DNA. The chain's CDR3 is CASSLGQSGATGELFF. Full variable domain (remainder filled in from reference TRBV5-1 and TRBJ2-2): KAGVTQTPRYLIKTRGQQVTLSCSPISGHRSVSWYQQTPGQGLQFLFEYFSETQRNKGNFPGRFSGRQFSNSRSEMNVSTLELGDSALYLCASSLGQSGATGELFFGEGSRLTVL.